The 15 T cell receptor beta chains given below trace back to one sample, sequenced in a study of identical twins. TCRdb ran MiXCR on the 5' RACE reads and lists one entry per CDR3 protein. The table shows fewer than 350,000 distinct CDR3 sequences, with more than 6.5% occurring only once. The data also belong to a second study, concerning yellow fever vaccine responses in identical twins.

The sample taken for sequencing was memory (CD45RO+) T cells sorted from blood. The receptor set was obtained from a woman aged 18-29 years in good health.

In DNA form, the CDR3 reads TGTGCCAGCAGTGACTATGCGGGGGCGCAGGATACGCAGTATTTT. This codes for CASSDYAGAQDTQYF. The rearrangement links TRBV6-4 to TRBJ2-3; D possibly corresponds to TRBD2 (7 bases). There are 15 residues in the CDR3. The germline V gene has CDR1 MRHNA and CDR2 SNTAGT. Trimming cost V 1 base and J 6 bases, with 14 bases left between them.

This clonotype has a count of ten or more. This chain joins TRBV15 and TRBJ1-5; the D is unclear. Germline loops: CDR1 LNHNV, CDR2 YYDKDF (reference sequence). The CDR3 extends over 15 amino acids. The V end was cut by 2 bases, the J end by 0 bases, with 8 bases between. The CDR3, as DNA: TGTGCCACCAGCAGATCATACAGTAGCAATCAGCCCCAGCATTTT. Its protein is CATSRSYSSNQPQHF.

At least ten counts were recorded for this clonotype. J is TRBJ2-3 and V is TRBV6-1; D perhaps matches TRBD2 (5 bases). This CDR3 comprises 12 residues. Trimming took 8 bases from V and 2 from J, leaving 8 bases between them. Germline V gives CDR1 MNHNS, CDR2 SASEGT. CDR3 in amino acids: CASGGDTDTQYF. The CDR3, as DNA: TGTGCCAGCGGAGGCGACACAGATACGCAGTATTTT.

This clonotype has a handful of counts. This sequence joins TRBV2 and TRBJ2-1, with 8 bases identical to TRBD1. Per germline, CDR1 SNHLY and CDR2 FYNNEI. CDR3 length: 15 residues. The V segment lost 4 bases and the J segment 9 bases; nucleotides outside the gene matches: 11. The CDR3 region is CASSAGRGLNSEQFF. CDR3 DNA sequence: TGTGCCAGCAGTGCTGGCAGGGGGCTGAACAGTGAGCAGTTCTTC.

This clonotype occurred a few times. The V and J genes are TRBV11-3 and TRBJ2-1; possibly TRBD2 for D (6 bases). The CDR3 extends over 14 amino acids. Germline CDR1 and CDR2: SGHNT and YENEEA. V dropped 5 bases and J dropped 4 bases, with 12 bases sitting between them. This CDR3 is CASSRESLYNEQFF. DNA for the CDR3: TGTGCCAGCAGCCGGGAGAGTCTATACAATGAGCAGTTCTTC.

Only a few counts were recorded for this clonotype. The rearrangement links TRBV7-2 to TRBJ1-5, with D unresolved. The CDR3 runs 15 residues. Trimming cost V 4 bases and J 2 bases, with 12 bases left between them. Germline values: CDR1 SGHTA, CDR2 FQGNSA. The CDR3, as DNA: TGTGCCAGCAGCTACAGACTAAGTGGCAATCAGCCCCAGCATTTT. Protein: CASSYRLSGNQPQHF.

This clonotype has ten or more counts. This sequence joins TRBV28 and TRBJ2-7, with 9 positions matching TRBD1. The CDR3 runs 14 residues. The junction had 8 bases not matched to a gene; V was cut back by 8 bases and J by 3 bases. Germline loops: CDR1 MDHEN, CDR2 SYDVKM. The CDR3 spells CASLGGTGIYEQYF. CDR3 coding DNA: TGTGCCAGCCTGGGGGGGACAGGGATCTACGAGCAGTACTTC.

This clonotype was observed a handful of times. In DNA form, the CDR3 reads TGCAGTGCTTACAGGCTCACAGATACGCAGTATTTT. This translates into CSAYRLTDTQYF. The chain recombines TRBV20-1 with TRBJ2-3; tentative D call: TRBD1 (5 bases). The ends were cut back, 5 bases at V and 2 bases at J, with 8 bases in the middle. The CDR3 spans 12 residues. CDR1 and CDR2 (germline): DFQATT, SNEGSKA (reference sequence).

In its sample, this clonotype was seen many times. V and J are TRBV6-1 and TRBJ2-7; D tentatively reads TRBD1 or TRBD2 (5 bases each). CDR3 length: 15 amino acids. V lost 3 bases and J lost 3, with 15 bases in between. The germline V gene encodes CDR1 MNHNS and CDR2 SASEGT. The CDR3 DNA reads TGTGCCAGCAGTGAGTTCGGGGCAAGAAACTACGAGCAGTACTTC. Its protein product is CASSEFGARNYEQYF.

J is TRBJ2-7 and V is TRBV7-2; 8 bases fit TRBD2. The V segment lost 2 bases and the J segment 4 bases; nucleotides outside the gene matches: 7. The CDR3 runs 15 residues. The germline gives CDR1 SGHTA, CDR2 FQGNSA. The CDR3 here is CASSLFREGLYEQYF. CDR3 sequence (DNA): TGTGCCAGCAGCTTATTTCGGGAGGGCCTTTACGAGCAGTACTTC.

This clonotype was counted between two and nine times. The CDR3 coding sequence is TGTGCCAGCAGTTCTAGCGGACAGGGAGCGCGCACCGGGGAGCTGTTTTTT. It codes for CASSSSGQGARTGELFF. The chain joins TRBV2 to TRBJ2-2; the D gene is possibly TRBD1 (8 bases). V was shortened by 5 bases and J by 4 bases, with 20 bases between the two germline ends. There are 17 residues in the CDR3. CDR1 and CDR2 (germline): SNHLY, FYNNEI. The entire variable domain, with the rest obtained from reference TRBV2 and TRBJ2-2, is as follows: EPEVTQTPSHQVTQMGQEVILRCVPISNHLYFYWYRQILGQKVEFLVSFYNNEISEKSEIFDDQFSVERPDGSNFTLKIRSTKLEDSAMYFCASSSSGQGARTGELFFGEGSRLTVL.

The V call is TRBV2, the J call TRBJ1-1; D remains unclear. Germline-derived CDR1 and CDR2 are SNHLY and FYNNEI. The CDR3 consists of 13 residues. Trimming left V 11 bases short and J 3 bases short, with 16 bases between. CDR3 nucleotide sequence: TGTGCCGAACAAGTGCGGGCCGACACTGAAGCTTTCTTT. Protein product: CAEQVRADTEAFF.

The V gene is TRBV15, the J gene TRBJ2-1; D uncertain. Germline values: CDR1 LNHNV, CDR2 YYDKDF (reference sequence). Trimming removed 4 bases at V and 2 bases at J, with 0 bases between. The CDR3 is 11 residues long. This CDR3 is CATSTYNEQFF. The CDR3 region has the DNA TGTGCCACCAGCACCTACAATGAGCAGTTCTTC.

This clonotype was found a few times. This chain uses TRBV12-3 or TRBV12-4 with TRBJ2-7; TRBD1 aligns across 8 bases. The CDR3 extends over 14 amino acids. The V and J ends lost 6 bases and 2 bases, in that order; junction bases with no gene match: 6. CDR3 protein: CASSEGQAAYEQYV. Here the CDR3 DNA reads TGTGCCAGCAGCGAGGGACAGGCTGCCTACGAGCAGTACGTC.

The rearrangement uses TRBV18 and TRBJ2-7; 10 bases line up with TRBD2. From germline, CDR1 is KGHSH and CDR2 LQKENI. J gave up 7 bases and V 1 base, and 7 bases lay outside the gene matches. The CDR3 spans 15 residues. CDR3 bases: TGTGCCAGCTCACCACTCGGGCTAGCGGGAGAAGAGCAGTACTTC. It codes for CASSPLGLAGEEQYF.